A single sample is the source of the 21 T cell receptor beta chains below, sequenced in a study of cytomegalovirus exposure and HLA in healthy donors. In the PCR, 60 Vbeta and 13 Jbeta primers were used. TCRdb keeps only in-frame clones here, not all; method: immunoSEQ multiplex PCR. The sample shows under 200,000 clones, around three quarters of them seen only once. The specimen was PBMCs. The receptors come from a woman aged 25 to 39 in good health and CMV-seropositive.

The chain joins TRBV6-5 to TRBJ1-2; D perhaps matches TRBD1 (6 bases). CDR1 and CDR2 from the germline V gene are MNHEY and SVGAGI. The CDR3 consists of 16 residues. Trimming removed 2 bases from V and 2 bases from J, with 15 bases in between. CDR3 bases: TGTGCCAGCAGTTACCAACAGGGAACCATAAACTATGGCTACACCTTC. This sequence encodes CASSYQQGTINYGYTF.

CDR3 in amino acids: CASSRRQGPNEKLFF. The CDR3 DNA sequence: TGTGCCAGCAGTCGCCGACAGGGACCGAATGAAAAACTGTTTTTT. This chain connects TRBV28 to TRBJ1-4; TRBD1 matches 7 bases. The CDR3 contains 15 residues. The V and J ends lost 5 bases and 5 bases, in that order; junction bases with no gene match: 8. CDR1 and CDR2 from the germline V gene are MDHEN and SYDVKM.

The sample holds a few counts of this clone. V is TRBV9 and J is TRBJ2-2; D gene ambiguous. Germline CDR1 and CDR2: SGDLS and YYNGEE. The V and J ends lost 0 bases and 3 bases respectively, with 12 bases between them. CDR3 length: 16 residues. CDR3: CASSVAQARDTGELFF. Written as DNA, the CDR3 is TGTGCCAGCAGCGTAGCGCAAGCCCGGGACACCGGGGAGCTGTTTTTT.

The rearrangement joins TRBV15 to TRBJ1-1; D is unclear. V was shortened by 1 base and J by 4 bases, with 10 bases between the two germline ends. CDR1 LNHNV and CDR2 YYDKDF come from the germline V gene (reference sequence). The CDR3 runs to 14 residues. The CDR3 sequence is CATSRAEVGTEAFF. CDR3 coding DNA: TGTGCCACCAGCAGAGCCGAGGTTGGCACTGAAGCTTTCTTT.

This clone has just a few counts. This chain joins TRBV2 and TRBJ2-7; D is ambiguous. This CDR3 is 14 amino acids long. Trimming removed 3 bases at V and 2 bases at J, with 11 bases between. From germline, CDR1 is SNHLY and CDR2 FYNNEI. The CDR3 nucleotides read TGTGCCAGCAGTGATCAGACTCCACCCTACGAGCAGTACTTC. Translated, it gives CASSDQTPPYEQYF.

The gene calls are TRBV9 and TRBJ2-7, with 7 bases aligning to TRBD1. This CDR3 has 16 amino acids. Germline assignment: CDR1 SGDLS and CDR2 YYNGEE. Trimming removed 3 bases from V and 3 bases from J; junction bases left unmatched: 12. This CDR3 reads CASSGNSGTEIYEQYF. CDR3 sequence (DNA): TGTGCCAGCAGCGGAAATAGTGGGACAGAAATCTACGAGCAGTACTTC. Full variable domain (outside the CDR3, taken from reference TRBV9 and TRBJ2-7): DSGVTQTPKHLITATGQRVTLRCSPRSGDLSVYWYQQSLDQGLQFLIQYYNGEERAKGNILERFSAQQFPDLHSELNLSSLELGDSALYFCASSGNSGTEIYEQYFGPGTRLTVT.

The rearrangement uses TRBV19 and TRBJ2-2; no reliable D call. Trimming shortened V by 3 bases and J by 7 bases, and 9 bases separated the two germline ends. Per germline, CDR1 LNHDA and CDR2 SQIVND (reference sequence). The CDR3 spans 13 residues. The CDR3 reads CASSMLLGGELFF. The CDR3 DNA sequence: TGTGCCAGTAGTATGCTCCTCGGCGGGGAGCTGTTTTTT.

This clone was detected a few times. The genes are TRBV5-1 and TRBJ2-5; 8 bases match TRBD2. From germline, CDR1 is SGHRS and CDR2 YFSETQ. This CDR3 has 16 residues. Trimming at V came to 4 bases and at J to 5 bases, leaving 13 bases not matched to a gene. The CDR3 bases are TGCGCCAGCAGCGGTGGTGGCGGGGGGAACGCGGAGACCCAGTACTTC. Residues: CASSGGGGGNAETQYF.

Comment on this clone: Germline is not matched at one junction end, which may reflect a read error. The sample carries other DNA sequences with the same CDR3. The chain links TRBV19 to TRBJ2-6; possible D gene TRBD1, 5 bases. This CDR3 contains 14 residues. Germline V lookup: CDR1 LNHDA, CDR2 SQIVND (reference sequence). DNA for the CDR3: TGTGCCAGTAGGTTGCGATCTGGGGCCAACGTCTTGACTTTC. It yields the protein CASRLRSGANVLTF.

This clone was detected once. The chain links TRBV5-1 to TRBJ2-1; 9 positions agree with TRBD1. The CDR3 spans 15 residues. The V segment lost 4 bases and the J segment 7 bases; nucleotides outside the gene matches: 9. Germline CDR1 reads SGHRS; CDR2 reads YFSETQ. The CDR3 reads CASSKTGQGLNEQFF. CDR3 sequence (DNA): TGCGCCAGCAGCAAAACGGGACAGGGTCTAAATGAGCAGTTCTTC.

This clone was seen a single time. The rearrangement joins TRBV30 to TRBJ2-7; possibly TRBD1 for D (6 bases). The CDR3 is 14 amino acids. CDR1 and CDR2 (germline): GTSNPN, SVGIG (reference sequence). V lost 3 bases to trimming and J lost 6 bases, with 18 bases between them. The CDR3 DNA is TGTGCCTGGAGGAGAAAAACAGGGTTAGGCGAGCAGTACTTC. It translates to CAWRRKTGLGEQYF.

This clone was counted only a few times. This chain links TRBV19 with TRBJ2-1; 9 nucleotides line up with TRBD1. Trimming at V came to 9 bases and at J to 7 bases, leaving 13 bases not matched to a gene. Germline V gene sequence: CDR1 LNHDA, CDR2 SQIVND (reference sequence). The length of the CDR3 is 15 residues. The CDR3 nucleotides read TGTGCCAGCACGAAGTTGGGACAGGGTAGAAATGAGCAGTTCTTC. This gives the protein CASTKLGQGRNEQFF.

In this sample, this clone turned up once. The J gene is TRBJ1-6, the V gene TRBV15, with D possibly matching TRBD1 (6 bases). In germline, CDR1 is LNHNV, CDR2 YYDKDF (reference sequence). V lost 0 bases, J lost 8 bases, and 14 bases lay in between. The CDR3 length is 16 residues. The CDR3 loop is CATSRDQGSGYSPLHF. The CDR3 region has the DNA TGTGCCACCAGCAGAGATCAGGGGTCCGGGTATTCACCCCTCCACTTT.

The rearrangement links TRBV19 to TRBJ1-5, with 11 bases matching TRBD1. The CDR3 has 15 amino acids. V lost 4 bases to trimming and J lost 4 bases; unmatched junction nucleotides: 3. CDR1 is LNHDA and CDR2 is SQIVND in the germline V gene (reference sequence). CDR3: CASSTRDRGNQPQHF. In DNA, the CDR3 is TGTGCCAGTAGTACCCGGGACAGGGGGAATCAGCCCCAGCATTTT.

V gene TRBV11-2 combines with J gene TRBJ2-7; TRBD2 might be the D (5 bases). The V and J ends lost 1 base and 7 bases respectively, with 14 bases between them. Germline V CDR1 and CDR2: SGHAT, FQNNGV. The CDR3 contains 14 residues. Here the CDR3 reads CASSLAGPTGEQYF. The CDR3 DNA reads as TGTGCCAGCAGCTTAGCAGGCCCAACGGGGGAGCAGTACTTC.

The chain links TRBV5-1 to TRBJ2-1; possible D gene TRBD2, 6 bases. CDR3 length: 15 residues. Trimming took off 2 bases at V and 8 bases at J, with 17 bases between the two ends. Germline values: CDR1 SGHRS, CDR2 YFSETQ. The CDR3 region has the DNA TGCGCCAGCAGCTTTAGCAGGAGGGCCTTCGATGAGCAGTTCTTC. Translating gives CASSFSRRAFDEQFF.

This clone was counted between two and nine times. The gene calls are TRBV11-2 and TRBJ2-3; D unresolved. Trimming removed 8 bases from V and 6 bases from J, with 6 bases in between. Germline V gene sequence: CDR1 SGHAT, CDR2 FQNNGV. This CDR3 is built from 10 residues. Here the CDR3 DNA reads TGTGCCAGCCGGCGGGATACGCAGTATTTT. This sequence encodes CASRRDTQYF.

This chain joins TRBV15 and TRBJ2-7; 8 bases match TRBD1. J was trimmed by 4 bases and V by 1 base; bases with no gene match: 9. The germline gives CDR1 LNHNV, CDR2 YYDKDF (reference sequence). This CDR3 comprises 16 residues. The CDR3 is CATSRAPPGGEYEQYF. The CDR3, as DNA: TGTGCCACCAGCAGAGCCCCCCCAGGGGGCGAGTACGAGCAGTACTTC. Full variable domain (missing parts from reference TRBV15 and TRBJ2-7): DAMVIQNPRYQVTQFGKPVTLSCSQTLNHNVMYWYQQKSSQAPKLLFHYYDKDFNNEADTPDNFQSRRPNTSFCFLDIRSPGLGDTAMYLCATSRAPPGGEYEQYFGPGTRLTVT.

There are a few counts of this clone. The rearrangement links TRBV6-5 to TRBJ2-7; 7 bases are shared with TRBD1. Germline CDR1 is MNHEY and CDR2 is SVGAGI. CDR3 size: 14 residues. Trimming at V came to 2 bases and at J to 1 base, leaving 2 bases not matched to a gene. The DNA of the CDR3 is TGTGCCAGCAGTTACACGGGACAGTCCTACGAGCAGTACTTC. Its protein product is CASSYTGQSYEQYF.

The CDR3, as DNA: TGTGCCAGCAGCCGTACAGGGGGCGCCGGATATACAGGTTCACCCCTCCACTTT. It translates to CASSRTGGAGYTGSPLHF. This chain joins TRBV14 and TRBJ1-6; 9 positions agree with TRBD1. Unmatched junction bases numbered 16, after V lost 4 bases and J lost 9 bases. CDR3 length: 18 amino acids. Germline lookup yields CDR1 SGHDN and CDR2 FVKESK.

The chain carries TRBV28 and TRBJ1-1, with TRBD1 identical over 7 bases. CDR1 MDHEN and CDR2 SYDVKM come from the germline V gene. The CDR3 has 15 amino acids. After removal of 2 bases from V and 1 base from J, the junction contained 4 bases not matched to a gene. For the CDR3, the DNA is TGTGCCAGCAGTTTAGAGGGGGCGAAGAACACTGAAGCTTTCTTT. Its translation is CASSLEGAKNTEAFF.